A single sample gave rise to the 5 T cell receptor beta chains below, sequenced in a study of OX40 agonist ivuxolimab in advanced cancers. Sequencing used immunoSEQ multiplex PCR; TCRdb keeps in-frame clones, though not all of them. The table records around 74,000 clones, about 85% of them present only once. Material: CD4+ or CD8+ T cells sorted from blood, obtained in a trial of the OX40 agonist ivuxolimab. The receptors were gathered from an adult with an advanced solid tumor such as melanoma, head and neck, liver or kidney cancer.

This rearrangement joins TRBV30 to TRBJ2-5; TRBD2 is a possible D gene (6 bases). CDR1 GTSNPN and CDR2 SVGIG come from the germline V gene (reference sequence). The CDR3 extends over 15 amino acids. Trimming stripped 0 bases from V and 4 bases from J, with 15 bases between. The DNA of the CDR3 is TGTGCCTGGAGTGTGGCGGGGAGACCCCTAGAGACCCAGTACTTC. This codes for CAWSVAGRPLETQYF.

The V and J genes are TRBV5-1 and TRBJ1-1; 7 bases are shared with TRBD1. This CDR3 has 15 residues. Germline values: CDR1 SGHRS, CDR2 YFSETQ. Trimming cost V 4 bases and J 1 base; bases outside gene matches: 7. The CDR3 protein is CASSERQGTNTEAFF. The CDR3 region has the DNA TGCGCCAGCAGCGAGCGACAGGGAACGAACACTGAAGCTTTCTTT.

This clone was seen at least ten times. V usage is TRBV7-3 and J usage is TRBJ1-1, with D hard to call. The V end was cut by 3 bases, the J end by 0 bases, with 5 bases between. This CDR3 is 13 amino acids long. Germline-derived CDR1 and CDR2 are SGHTA and FQGTGA. In nucleotides, the CDR3 is TGTGCCAGCAGCTTCCAGCTGAACACTGAAGCTTTCTTT. Translated: CASSFQLNTEAFF.

The V call is TRBV5-8, the J call TRBJ2-3; the D is unclear. V was clipped by 3 bases and J by 8 bases, with 7 bases between them. The CDR3 is made up of 11 amino acids. CDR1 SGHTS and CDR2 YDEGEE come from the germline V gene. CDR3 protein: CASSSDVTQYF. The CDR3 nucleotides are TGTGCCAGCAGCTCCGATGTTACGCAGTATTTT.

The rearrangement joins TRBV5-5 to TRBJ1-1, with D perhaps matching TRBD1 (5 bases). V lost 1 base and J lost 4, with 20 bases in between. The germline V gene encodes CDR1 SGHKS and CDR2 YYEKEE (reference sequence). This CDR3 contains 17 residues. CDR3 DNA: TGTGCCAGCAGCTTGCGGGGCAGGGCAACAGTCGGCACTGAAGCTTTCTTT. Translation: CASSLRGRATVGTEAFF.